This TCR beta chain is from a study of T cell repertoires in cytomegalovirus infection. MiXCR was run by TCRdb on the reads, yielding one entry per CDR3 protein. The sample carries 100,000 or so distinct CDR3 sequences, roughly 41% recorded once. Details on this clonotype: Its cognate antigen is unknown.

Findings of the study overall: HLA-C-restricted, CMV-specific TCR beta clonotypes were dominant ex vivo.

The sequenced sample was CD8+ T cells from cultured PBMCs, obtained from culture after CMV antigen stimulation. The sequence was collected from a human donor in good health (CMV status not recorded). Some clones in this sample may be carry-over from other donors' samples.

For the CDR3, the DNA is TGTGCCAGTACTGGGGCTGGGGGGGAGACCCAGTACTTC. It codes for CASTGAGGETQYF. The chain has TRBV19 and TRBJ2-5; D is possibly TRBD2 (6 bases). There are 13 residues in the CDR3. The V and J ends lost 7 bases and 5 bases respectively, with 14 bases between them. CDR1 and CDR2 (germline): LNHDA, SQIVND (reference sequence).